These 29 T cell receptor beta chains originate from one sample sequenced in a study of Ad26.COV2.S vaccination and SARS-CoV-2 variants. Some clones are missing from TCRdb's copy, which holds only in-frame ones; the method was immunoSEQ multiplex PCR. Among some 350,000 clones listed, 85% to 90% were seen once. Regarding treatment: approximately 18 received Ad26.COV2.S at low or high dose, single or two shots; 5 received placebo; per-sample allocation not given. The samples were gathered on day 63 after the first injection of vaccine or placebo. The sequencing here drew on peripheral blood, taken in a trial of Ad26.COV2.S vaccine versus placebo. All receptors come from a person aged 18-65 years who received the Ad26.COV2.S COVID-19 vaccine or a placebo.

The CDR3 here is CASSRTSSSSYEQYF. The DNA for the CDR3 is TGTGCCAGCAGCCGAACATCCTCGTCCTCCTACGAGCAGTACTTC. V and J are TRBV6-6 and TRBJ2-7, with D uncertain. V was cut by 6 bases and J by 0 bases, with 15 bases left in between. Germline V lookup: CDR1 MNHNY, CDR2 SVGAGI (reference sequence). The CDR3 has 15 amino acids.

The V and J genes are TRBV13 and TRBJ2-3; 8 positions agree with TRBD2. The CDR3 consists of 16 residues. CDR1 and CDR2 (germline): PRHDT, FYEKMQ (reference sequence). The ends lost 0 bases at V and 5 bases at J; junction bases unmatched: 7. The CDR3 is CASSLGLTSEKDTQYF. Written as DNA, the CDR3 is TGTGCCAGCAGCTTAGGCCTGACTAGCGAGAAAGATACGCAGTATTTT.

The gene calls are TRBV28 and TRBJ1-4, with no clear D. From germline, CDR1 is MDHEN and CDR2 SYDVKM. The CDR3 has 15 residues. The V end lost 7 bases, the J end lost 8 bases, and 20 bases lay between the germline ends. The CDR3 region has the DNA TGTGCCAGCACCGTAGTTGGCGAAGGTCGGGAAAAACTGTTTTTT. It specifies CASTVVGEGREKLFF.

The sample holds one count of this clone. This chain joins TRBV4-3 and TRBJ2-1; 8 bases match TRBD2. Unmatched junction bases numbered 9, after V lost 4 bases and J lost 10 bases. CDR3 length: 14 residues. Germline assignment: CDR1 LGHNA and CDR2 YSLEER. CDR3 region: CASSPYSGETEQFF. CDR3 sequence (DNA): TGCGCCAGCAGCCCATATAGCGGGGAGACCGAGCAGTTCTTC.

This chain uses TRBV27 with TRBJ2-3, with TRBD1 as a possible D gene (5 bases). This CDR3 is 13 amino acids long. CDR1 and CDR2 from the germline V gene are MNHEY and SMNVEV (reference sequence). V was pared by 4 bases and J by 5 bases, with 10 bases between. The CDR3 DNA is TGTGCCAGCAGTTCCACAGGTGAAGATACGCAGTATTTT. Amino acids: CASSSTGEDTQYF.

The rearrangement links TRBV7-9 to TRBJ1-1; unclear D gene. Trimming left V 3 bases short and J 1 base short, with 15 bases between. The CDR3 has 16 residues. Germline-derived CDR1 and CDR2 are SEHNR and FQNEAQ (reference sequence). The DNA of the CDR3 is TGTGCCAGCAGCTTGCCTCCCGGGGTGCCGAACACTGAAGCTTTCTTT. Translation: CASSLPPGVPNTEAFF.

This chain's CDR3 is CASSQVSGANYGYTF. The DNA of the CDR3 is TGCGCCAGCAGCCAAGTGTCAGGAGCTAACTATGGCTACACCTTC. V gene TRBV4-1 combines with J gene TRBJ1-2; D remains ambiguous. V lost 1 base, J lost 0 bases, and 9 bases lay in between. Germline values: CDR1 MGHRA, CDR2 YSYEKL. The CDR3 is made up of 15 amino acids.

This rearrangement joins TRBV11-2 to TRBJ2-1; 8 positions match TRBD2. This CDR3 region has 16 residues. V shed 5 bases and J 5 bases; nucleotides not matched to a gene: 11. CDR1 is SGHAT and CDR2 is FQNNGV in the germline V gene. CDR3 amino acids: CASSPAGLERDNEQFF. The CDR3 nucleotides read TGTGCCAGCAGCCCGGCGGGACTAGAAAGGGACAATGAGCAGTTCTTC.

The CDR3 DNA is TGTGCCAGCAGCCCTCAAGGGGACTATGGCTACACCTTC. Translation: CASSPQGDYGYTF. The chain is built from TRBV5-4 and TRBJ1-2; tentative D call: TRBD1 (5 bases). Trimming left V 4 bases short and J 3 bases short, with 10 bases between. The germline V gene encodes CDR1 SGHNT and CDR2 YYREEE (reference sequence). CDR3 length: 13 amino acids.

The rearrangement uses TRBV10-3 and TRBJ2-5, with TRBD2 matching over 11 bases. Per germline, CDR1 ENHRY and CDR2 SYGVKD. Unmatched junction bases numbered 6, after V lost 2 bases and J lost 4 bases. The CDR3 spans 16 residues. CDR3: CAISEPSGGRAETQYF. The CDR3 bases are TGTGCCATCAGTGAGCCTAGCGGGGGGCGAGCAGAGACCCAGTACTTC.

CDR3 coding DNA: TGCGCCAGCAGCCATGACCCGACAGGGGATTACGAAAAACTGTTTTTT. This codes for CASSHDPTGDYEKLFF. The chain combines TRBV4-3 with TRBJ1-4; 8 positions agree with TRBD1. CDR3 length: 16 residues. Germline V gene lookup returns CDR1 LGHNA and CDR2 YSLEER. V lost 3 bases and J lost 8; bases outside the gene matches: 11.

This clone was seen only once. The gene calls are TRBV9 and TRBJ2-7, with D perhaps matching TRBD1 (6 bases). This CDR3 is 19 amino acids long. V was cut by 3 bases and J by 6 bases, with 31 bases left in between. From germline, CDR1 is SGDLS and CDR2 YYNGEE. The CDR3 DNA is TGTGCCAGCAGCGCTACGAAAGGACAGCAATTCCGCGGCACCTGCGAGCAGTACGTC. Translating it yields CASSATKGQQFRGTCEQYV.

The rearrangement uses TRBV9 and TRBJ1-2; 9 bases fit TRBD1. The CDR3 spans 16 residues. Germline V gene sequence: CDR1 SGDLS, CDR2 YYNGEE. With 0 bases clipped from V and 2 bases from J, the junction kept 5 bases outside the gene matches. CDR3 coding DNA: TGTGCCAGCAGCGTAGCTCCGGGACAGGGAAACTATGGCTACACCTTC. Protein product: CASSVAPGQGNYGYTF.

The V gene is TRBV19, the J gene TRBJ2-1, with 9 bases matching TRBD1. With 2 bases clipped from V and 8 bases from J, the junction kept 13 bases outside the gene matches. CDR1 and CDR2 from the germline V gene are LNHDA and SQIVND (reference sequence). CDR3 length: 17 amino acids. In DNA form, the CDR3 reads TGTGCCAGTAGTATACTAACAGGGGGCGCGAAAGGGGATGAGCAGTTCTTC. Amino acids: CASSILTGGAKGDEQFF.

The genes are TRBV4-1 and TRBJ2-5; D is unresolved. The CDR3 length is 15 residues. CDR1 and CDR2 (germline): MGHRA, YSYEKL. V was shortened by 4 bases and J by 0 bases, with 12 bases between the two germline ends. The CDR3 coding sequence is TGCGCCAGCAGCCTTGGTCGACGGTACCAAGAGACCCAGTACTTC. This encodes CASSLGRRYQETQYF.

CDR3 amino acids: CASGSGGASTDTQYF. DNA of the CDR3: TGTGCCAGCGGCAGCGGGGGCGCAAGCACAGATACGCAGTATTTT. This chain links TRBV6-5 with TRBJ2-3; 8 bases match TRBD2. Trimming cost V 8 bases and J 0 bases; bases outside gene matches: 7. CDR3 size: 15 residues. The germline V gene encodes CDR1 MNHEY and CDR2 SVGAGI.

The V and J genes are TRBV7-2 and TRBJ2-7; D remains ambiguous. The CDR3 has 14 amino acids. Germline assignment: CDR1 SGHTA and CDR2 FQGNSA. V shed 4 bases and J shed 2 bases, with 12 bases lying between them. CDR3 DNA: TGTGCCAGCAGCTCCCGGAAACCACCCTACGAGCAGTACTTC. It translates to CASSSRKPPYEQYF.

The CDR3: CASSLPGQKDSPLHF. CDR3 sequence (DNA): TGTGCCAGCAGTTTGCCGGGACAGAAAGATTCACCCCTCCACTTT. The rearrangement joins TRBV28 to TRBJ1-6; 7 nucleotides match TRBD1. Germline assignment: CDR1 MDHEN and CDR2 SYDVKM. J lost 8 bases, V lost 3 bases, and 7 bases had no gene match. The CDR3 has 15 amino acids.

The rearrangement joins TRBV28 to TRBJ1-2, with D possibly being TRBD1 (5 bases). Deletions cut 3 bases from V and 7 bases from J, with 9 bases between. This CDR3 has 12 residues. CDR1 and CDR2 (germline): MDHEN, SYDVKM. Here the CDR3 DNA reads TGTGCCAGCAGTTTTGGGGGAGTTGGCTACACCTTC. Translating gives CASSFGGVGYTF.

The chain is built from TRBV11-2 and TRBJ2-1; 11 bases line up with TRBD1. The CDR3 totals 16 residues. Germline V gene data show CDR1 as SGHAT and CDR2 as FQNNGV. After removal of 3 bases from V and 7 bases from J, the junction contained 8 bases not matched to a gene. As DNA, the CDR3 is TGTGCCAGCAGCTTGGGGGGACAGGGGGGCGGGAATGAGCAGTTCTTC. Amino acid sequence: CASSLGGQGGGNEQFF.

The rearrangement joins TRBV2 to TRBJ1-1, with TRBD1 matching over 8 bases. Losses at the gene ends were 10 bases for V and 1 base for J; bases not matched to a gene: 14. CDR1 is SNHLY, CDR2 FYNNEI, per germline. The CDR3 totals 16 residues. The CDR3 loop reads CATPPGQGVANTEAFF. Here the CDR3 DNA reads TGTGCCACCCCACCTGGACAGGGAGTCGCGAACACTGAAGCTTTCTTT.

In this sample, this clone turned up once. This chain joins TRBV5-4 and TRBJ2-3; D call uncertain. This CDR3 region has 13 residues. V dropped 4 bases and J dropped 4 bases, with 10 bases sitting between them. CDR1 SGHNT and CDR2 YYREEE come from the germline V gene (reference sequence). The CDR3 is CASSVGFADTQYF. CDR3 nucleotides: TGTGCCAGCAGCGTGGGCTTCGCAGATACGCAGTATTTT.

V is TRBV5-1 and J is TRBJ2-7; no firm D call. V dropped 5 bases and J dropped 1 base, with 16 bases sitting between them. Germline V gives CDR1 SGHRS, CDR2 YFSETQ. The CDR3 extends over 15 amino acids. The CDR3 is CASSQVRALSYEQYF. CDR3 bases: TGCGCCAGCAGTCAAGTCAGAGCTTTGTCCTACGAGCAGTACTTC. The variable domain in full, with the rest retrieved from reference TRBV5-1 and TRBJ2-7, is KAGVTQTPRYLIKTRGQQVTLSCSPISGHRSVSWYQQTPGQGLQFLFEYFSETQRNKGNFPGRFSGRQFSNSRSEMNVSTLELGDSALYLCASSQVRALSYEQYFGPGTRLTVT.

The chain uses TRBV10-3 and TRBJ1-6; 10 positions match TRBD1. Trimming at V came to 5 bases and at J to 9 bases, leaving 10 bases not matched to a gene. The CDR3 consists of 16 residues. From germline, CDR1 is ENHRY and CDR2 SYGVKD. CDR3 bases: TGTGCCATCAGTACGGGACAGGGGATCTTCGCTTCACCCCTCCACTTT. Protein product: CAISTGQGIFASPLHF.

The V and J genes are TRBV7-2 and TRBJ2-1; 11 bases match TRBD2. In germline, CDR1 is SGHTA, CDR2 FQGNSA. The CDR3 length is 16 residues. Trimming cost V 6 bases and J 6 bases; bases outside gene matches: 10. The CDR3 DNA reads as TGTGCCAGCAGGCCCCTGTCTAGCGGGAGGTCCAATGAGCAGTTCTTC. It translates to CASRPLSSGRSNEQFF. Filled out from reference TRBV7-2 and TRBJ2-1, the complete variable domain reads GAGVSQSPSNKVTEKGKDVELRCDPISGHTALYWYRQSLGQGLEFLIYFQGNSAPDKSGLPSDRFSAERTGGSVSTLTIQRTQQEDSAVYLCASRPLSSGRSNEQFFGPGTRLTVL.

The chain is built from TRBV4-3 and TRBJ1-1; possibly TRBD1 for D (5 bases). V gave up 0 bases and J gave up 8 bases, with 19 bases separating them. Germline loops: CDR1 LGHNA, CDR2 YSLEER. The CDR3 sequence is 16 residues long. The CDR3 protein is CASSQDGADERDEAFF. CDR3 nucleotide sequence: TGCGCCAGCAGCCAAGACGGGGCGGACGAACGCGACGAAGCTTTCTTT.

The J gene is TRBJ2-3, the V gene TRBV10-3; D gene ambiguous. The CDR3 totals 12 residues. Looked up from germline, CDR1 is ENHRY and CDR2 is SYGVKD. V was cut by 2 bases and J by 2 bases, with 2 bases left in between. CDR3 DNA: TGTGCCATCAGTGAGACCACAGATACGCAGTATTTT. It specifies CAISETTDTQYF.

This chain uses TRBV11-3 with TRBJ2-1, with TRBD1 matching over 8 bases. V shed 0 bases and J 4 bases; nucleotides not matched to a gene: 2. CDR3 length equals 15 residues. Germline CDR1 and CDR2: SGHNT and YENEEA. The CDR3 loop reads CASSLDRGQYNEQFF. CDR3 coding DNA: TGTGCCAGCAGCTTAGACAGGGGGCAATACAATGAGCAGTTCTTC.

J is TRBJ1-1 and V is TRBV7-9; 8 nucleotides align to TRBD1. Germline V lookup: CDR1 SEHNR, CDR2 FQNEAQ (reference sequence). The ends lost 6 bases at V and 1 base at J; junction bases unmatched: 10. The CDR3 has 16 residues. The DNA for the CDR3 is TGTGCCAGCAGTCAACCCCCCGGGACAGGGAACACTGAAGCTTTCTTT. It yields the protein CASSQPPGTGNTEAFF.